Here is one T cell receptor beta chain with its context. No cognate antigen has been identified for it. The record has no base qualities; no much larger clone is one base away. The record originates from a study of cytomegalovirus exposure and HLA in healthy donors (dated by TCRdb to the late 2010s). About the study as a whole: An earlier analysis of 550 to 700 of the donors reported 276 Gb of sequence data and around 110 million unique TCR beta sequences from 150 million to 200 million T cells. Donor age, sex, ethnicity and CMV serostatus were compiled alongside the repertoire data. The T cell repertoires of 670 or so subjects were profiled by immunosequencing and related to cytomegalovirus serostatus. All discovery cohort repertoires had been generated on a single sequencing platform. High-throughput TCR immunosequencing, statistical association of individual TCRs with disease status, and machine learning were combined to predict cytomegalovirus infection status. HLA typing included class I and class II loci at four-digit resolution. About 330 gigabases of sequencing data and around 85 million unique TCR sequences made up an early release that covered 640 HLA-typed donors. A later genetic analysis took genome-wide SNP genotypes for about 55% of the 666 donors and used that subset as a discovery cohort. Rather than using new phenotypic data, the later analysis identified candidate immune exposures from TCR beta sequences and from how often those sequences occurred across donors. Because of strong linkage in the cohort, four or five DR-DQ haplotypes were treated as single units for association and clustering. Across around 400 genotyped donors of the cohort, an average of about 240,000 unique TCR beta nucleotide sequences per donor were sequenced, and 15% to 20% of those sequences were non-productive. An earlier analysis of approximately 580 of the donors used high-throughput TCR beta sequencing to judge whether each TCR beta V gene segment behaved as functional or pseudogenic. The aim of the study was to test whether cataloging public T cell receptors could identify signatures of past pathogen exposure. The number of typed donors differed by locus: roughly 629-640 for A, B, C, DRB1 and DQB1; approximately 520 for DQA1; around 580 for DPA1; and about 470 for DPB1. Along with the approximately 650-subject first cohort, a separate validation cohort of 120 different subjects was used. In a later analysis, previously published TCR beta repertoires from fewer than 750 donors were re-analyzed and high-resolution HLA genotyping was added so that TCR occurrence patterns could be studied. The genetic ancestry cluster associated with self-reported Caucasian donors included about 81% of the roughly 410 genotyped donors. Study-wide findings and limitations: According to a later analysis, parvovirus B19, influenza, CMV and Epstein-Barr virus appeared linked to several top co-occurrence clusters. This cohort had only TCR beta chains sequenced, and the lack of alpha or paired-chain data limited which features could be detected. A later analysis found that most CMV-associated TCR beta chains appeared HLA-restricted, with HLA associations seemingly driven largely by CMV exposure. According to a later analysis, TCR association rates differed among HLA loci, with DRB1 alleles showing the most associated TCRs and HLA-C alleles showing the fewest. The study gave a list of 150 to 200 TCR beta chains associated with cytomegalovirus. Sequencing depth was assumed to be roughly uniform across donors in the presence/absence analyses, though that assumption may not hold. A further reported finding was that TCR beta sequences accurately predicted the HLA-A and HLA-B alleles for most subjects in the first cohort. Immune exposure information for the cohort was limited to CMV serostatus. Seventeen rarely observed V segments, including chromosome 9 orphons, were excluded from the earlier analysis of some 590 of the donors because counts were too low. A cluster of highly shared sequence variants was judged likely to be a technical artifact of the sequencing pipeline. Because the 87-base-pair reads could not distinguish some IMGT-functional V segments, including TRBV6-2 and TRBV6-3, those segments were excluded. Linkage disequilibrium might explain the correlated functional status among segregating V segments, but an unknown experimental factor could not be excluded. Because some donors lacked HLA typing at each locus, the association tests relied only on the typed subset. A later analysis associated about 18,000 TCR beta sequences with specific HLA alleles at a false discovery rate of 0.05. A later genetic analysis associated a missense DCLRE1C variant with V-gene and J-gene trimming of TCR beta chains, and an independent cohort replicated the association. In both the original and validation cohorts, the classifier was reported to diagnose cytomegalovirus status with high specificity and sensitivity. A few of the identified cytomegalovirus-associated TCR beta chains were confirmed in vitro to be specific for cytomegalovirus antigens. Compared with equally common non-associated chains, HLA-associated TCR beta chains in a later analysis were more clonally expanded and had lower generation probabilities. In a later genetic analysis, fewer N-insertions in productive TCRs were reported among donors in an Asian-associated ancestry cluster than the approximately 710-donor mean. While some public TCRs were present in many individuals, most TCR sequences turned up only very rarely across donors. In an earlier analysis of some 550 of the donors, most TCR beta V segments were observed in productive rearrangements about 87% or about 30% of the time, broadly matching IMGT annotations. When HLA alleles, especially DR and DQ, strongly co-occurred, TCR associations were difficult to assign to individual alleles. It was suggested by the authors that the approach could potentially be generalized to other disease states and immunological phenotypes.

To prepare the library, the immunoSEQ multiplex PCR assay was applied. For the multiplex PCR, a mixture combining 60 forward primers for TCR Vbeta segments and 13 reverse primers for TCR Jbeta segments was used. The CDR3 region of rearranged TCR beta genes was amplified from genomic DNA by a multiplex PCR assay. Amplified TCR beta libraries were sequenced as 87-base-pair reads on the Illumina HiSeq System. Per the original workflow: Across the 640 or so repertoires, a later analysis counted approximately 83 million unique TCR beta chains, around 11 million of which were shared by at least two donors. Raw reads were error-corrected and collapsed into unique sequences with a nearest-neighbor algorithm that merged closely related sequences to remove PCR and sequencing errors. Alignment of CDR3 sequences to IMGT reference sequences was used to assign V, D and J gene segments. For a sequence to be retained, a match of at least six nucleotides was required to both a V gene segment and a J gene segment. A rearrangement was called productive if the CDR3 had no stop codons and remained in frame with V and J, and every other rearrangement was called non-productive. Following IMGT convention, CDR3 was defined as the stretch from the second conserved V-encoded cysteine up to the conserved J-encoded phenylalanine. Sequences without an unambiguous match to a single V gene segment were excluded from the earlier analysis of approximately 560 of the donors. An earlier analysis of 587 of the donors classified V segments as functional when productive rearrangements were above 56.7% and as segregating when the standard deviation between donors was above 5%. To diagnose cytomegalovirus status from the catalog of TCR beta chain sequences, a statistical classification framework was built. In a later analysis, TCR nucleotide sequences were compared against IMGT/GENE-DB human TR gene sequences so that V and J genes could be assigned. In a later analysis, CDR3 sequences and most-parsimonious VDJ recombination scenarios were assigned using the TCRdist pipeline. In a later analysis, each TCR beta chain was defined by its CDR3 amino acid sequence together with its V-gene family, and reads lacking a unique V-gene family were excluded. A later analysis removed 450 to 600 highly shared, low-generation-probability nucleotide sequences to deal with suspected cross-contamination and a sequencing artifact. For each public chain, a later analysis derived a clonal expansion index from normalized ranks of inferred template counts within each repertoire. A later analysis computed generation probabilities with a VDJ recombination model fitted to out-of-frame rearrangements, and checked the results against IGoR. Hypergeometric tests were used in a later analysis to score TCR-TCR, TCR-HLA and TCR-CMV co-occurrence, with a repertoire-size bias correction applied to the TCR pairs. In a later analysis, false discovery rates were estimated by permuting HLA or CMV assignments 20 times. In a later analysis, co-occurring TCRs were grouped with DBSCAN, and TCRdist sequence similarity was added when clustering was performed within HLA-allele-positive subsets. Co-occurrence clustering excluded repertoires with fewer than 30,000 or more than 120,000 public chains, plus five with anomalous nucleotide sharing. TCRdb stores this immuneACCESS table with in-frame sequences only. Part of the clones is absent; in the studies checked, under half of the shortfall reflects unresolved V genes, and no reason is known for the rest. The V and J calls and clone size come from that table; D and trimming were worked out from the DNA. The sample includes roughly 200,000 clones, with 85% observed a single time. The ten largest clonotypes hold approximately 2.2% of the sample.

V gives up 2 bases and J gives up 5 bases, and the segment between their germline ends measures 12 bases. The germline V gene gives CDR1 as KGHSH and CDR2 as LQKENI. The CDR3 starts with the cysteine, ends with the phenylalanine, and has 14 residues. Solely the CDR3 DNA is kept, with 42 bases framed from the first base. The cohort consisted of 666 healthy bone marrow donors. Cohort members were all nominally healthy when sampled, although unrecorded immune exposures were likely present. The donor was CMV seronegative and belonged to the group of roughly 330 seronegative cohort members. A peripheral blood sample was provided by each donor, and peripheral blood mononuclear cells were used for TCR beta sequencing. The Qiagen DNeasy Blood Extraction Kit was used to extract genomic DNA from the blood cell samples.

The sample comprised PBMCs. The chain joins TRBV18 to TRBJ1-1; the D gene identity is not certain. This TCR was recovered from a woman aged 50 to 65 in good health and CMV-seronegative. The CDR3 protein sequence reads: CASSPGSGSTEAFF. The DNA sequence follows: TGTGCCAGCTCACCAGGTTCAGGTTCAACTGAAGCTTTCTTT.